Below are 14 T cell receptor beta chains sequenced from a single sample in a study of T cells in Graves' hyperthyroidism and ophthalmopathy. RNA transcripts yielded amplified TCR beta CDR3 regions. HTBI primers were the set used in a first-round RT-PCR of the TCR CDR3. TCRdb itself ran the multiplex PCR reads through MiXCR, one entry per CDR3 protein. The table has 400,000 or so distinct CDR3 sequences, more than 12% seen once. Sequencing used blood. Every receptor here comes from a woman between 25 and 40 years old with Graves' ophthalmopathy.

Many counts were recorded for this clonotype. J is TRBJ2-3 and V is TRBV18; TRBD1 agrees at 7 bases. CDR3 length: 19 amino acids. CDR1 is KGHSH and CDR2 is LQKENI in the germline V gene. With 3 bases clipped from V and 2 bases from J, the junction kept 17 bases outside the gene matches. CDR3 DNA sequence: TGTGCCAGCTCACCTGGAACAGGGGTATGGGTGACACACACAGATACGCAGTATTTT. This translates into CASSPGTGVWVTHTDTQYF.

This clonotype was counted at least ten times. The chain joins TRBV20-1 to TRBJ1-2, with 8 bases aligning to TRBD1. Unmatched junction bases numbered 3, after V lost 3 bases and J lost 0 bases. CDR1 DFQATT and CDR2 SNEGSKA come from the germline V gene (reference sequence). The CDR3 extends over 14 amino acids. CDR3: CSASSGGSNYGYTF. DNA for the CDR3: TGCAGTGCTAGTTCAGGGGGCTCTAACTATGGCTACACCTTC.

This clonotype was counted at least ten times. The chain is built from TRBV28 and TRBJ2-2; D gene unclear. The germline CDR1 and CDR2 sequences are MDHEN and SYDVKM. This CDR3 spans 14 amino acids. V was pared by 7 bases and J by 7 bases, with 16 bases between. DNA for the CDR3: TGTGCCAGCACCCGGCCGAAGGATAACGGGGAGCTGTTTTTT. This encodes CASTRPKDNGELFF.

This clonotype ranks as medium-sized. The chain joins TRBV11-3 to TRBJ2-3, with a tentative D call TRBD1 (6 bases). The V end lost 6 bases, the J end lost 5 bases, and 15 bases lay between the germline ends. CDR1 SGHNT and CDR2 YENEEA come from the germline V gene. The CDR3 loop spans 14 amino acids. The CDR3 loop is CASSRRTDIDTQYF. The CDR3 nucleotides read TGTGCCAGCAGTCGTAGGACAGACATAGATACGCAGTATTTT.

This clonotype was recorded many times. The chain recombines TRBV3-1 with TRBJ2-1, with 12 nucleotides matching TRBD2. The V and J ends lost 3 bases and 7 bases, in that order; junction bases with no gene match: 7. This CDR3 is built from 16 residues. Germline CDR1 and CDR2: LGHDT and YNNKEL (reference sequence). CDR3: CASSQLAGGPVNEQFF. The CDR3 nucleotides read TGTGCCAGCAGCCAGCTAGCGGGGGGGCCTGTGAATGAGCAGTTCTTC.

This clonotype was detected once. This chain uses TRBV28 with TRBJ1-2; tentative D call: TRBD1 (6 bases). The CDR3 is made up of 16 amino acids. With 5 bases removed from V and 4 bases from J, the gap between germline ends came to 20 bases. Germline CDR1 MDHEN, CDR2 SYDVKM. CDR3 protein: CASSPQEQGISYGYTF. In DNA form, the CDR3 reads TGTGCCAGCAGTCCCCAAGAGCAGGGGATTAGCTATGGCTACACCTTC.

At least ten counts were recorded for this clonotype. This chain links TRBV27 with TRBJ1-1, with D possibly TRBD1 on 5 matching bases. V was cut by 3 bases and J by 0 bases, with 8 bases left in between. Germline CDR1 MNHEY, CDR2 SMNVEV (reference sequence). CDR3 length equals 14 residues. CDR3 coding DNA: TGTGCCAGCAGTTTCTGGGGGGTGAACACTGAAGCTTTCTTT. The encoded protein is CASSFWGVNTEAFF.

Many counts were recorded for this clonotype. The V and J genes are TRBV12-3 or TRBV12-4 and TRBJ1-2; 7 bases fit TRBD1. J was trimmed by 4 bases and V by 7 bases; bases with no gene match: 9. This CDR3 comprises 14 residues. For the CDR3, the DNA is TGTGCCAGCACCACGACAGGGATCGTCTATGGCTACACCTTC. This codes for CASTTTGIVYGYTF.

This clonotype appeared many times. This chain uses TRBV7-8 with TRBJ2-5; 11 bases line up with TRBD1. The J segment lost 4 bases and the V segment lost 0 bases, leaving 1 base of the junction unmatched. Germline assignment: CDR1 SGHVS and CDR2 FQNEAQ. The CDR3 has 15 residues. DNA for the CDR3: TGTGCCAGCAGCTTAGCGGGACAGGGGGGAGAGACCCAGTACTTC. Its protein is CASSLAGQGGETQYF.

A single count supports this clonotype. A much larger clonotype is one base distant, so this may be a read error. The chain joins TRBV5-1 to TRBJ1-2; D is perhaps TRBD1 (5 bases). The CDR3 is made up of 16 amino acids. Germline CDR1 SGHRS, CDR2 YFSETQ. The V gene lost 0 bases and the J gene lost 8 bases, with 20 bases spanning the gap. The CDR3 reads CASSLGFDGGSSGYTF. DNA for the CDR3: TGCGCCAGCAGCTTGGGTTTTGACGGGGGATCGAGCGGCTACACCTTC.

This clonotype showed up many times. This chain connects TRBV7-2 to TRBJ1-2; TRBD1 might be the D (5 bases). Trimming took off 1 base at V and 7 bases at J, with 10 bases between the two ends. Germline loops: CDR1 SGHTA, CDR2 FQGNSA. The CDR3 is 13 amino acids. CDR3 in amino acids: CASSLGGTIGYTF. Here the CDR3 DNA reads TGTGCCAGCAGCTTAGGCGGGACGATTGGCTACACCTTC.

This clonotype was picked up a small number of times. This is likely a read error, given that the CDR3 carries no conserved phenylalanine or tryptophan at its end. The CDR3, as DNA: TGTGCCAGCAGTTTAGGCGGGAGCTACGAGCAGTACTCC. Translated: CASSLGGSYEQYS. This rearrangement joins TRBV28 to TRBJ2-7; 7 bases match TRBD2. The germline CDR1 and CDR2 sequences are MDHEN and SYDVKM. J lost 3 bases, V lost 2 bases, and 1 base had no gene match. The CDR3 length is 13 residues.

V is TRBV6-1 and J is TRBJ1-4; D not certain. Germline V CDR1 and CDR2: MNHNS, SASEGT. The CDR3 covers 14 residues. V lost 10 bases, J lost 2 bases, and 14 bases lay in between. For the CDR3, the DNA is TGTGCCACAGCCGGTGGGCCGACTAATGAAAAACTGTTTTTT. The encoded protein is CATAGGPTNEKLFF.

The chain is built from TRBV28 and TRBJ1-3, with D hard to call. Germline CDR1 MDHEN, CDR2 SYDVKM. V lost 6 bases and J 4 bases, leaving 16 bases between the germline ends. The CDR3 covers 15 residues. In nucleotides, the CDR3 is TGTGCCAGCAGCCGACTGTTGGGGAAAGGAAACACCATATATTTT. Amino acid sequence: CASSRLLGKGNTIYF.